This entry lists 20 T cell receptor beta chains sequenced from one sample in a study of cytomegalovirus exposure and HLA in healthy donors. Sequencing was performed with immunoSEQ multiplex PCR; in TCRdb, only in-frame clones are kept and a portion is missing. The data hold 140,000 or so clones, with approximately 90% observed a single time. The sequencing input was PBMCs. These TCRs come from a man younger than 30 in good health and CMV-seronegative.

CDR3 DNA sequence: TGTGCCAGCAGTCAACAGGGGGAGAACACTGAAGCTTTCTTT. It translates to CASSQQGENTEAFF. V gene TRBV2 combines with J gene TRBJ1-1, with 8 bases identical to TRBD1. CDR3 length equals 14 residues. Germline CDR1 and CDR2: SNHLY and FYNNEI. Losses at the gene ends were 5 bases for V and 1 base for J; bases not matched to a gene: 3.

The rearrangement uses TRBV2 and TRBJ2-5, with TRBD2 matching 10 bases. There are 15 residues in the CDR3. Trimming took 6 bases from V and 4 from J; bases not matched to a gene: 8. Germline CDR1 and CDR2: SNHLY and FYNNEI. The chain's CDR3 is CASRVAGGYGETQYF. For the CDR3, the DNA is TGTGCCAGCAGGGTAGCGGGGGGTTATGGAGAGACCCAGTACTTC.

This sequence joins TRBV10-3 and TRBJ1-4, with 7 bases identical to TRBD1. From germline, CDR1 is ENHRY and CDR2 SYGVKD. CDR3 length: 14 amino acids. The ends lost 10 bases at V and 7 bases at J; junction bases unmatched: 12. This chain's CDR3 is CATQSGTVGEKLFF. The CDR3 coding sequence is TGTGCCACACAGTCCGGGACAGTCGGTGAAAAACTGTTTTTT.

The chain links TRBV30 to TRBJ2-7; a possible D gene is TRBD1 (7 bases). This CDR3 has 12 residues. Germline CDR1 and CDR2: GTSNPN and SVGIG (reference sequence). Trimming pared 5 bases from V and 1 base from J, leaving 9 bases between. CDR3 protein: CAWQGGSYEQYF. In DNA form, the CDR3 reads TGTGCCTGGCAGGGGGGTTCCTACGAGCAGTACTTC.

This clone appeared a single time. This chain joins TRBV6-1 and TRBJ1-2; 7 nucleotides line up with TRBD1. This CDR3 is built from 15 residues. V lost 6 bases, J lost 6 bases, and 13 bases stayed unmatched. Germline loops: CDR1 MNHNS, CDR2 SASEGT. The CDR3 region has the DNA TGTGCCAGCAGATCAGACAGGGTCGTTCAAAATGGCTACACCTTC. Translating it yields CASRSDRVVQNGYTF.

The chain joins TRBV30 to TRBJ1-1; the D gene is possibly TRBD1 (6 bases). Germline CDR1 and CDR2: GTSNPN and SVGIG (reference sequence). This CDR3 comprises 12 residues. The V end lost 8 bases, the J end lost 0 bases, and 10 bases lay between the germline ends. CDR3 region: CAQDRMNTEAFF. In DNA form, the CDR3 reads TGTGCCCAAGACAGGATGAACACTGAAGCTTTCTTT.

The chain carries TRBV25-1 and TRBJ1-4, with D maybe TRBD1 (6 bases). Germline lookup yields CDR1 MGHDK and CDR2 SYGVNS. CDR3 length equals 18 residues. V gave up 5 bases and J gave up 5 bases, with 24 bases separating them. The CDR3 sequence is CASSTPIPGHLYNEKLFF. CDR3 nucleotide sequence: TGTGCCAGCAGTACCCCAATACCGGGACACCTTTACAATGAAAAACTGTTTTTT.

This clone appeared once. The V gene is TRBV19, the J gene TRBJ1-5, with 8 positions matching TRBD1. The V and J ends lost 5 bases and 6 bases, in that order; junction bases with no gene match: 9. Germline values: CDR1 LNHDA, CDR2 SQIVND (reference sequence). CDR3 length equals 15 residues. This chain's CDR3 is CASSPTGGSGQPQHF. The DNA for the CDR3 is TGTGCCAGTAGTCCAACAGGGGGTTCGGGTCAGCCCCAGCATTTT.

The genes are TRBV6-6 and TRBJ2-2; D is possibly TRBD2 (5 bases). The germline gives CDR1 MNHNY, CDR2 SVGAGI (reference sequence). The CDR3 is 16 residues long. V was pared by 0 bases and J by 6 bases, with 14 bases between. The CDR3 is CASSYSMEGSAGELFF. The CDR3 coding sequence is TGTGCCAGCAGTTACTCGATGGAAGGGAGCGCCGGGGAGCTGTTTTTT.

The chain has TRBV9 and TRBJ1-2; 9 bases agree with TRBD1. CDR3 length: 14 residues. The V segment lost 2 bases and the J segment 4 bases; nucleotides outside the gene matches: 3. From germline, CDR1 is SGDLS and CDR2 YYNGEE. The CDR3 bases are TGTGCCAGCAGCGTCCAGGACAGGGGCTATGGCTACACCTTC. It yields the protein CASSVQDRGYGYTF. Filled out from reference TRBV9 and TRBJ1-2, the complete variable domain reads DSGVTQTPKHLITATGQRVTLRCSPRSGDLSVYWYQQSLDQGLQFLIQYYNGEERAKGNILERFSAQQFPDLHSELNLSSLELGDSALYFCASSVQDRGYGYTFGSGTRLTVV.

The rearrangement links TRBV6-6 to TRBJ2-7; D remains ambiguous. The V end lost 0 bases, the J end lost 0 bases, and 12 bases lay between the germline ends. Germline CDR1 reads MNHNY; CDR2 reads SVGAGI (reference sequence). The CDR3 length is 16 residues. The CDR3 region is CASSYSVTKSSYEQYV. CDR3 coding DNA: TGTGCCAGCAGTTACTCGGTGACAAAAAGCTCCTACGAGCAGTACGTC.

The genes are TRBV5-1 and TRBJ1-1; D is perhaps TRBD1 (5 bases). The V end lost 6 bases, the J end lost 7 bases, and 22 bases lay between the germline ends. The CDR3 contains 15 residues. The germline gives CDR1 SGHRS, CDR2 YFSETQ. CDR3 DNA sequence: TGCGCCAGCAAGGCCCAGGGCTTTATCGGTAGTGAAGCTTTCTTT. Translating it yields CASKAQGFIGSEAFF.

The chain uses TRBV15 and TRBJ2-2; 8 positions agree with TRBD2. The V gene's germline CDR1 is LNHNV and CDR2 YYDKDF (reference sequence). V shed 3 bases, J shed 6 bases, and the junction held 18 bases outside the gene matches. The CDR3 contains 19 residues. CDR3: CATSSPRSSGGPSAGELFF. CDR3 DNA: TGTGCCACCAGCAGCCCCCGGTCGAGCGGGGGCCCCTCAGCCGGGGAGCTGTTTTTT. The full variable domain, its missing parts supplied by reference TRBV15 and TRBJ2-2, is DAMVIQNPRYQVTQFGKPVTLSCSQTLNHNVMYWYQQKSSQAPKLLFHYYDKDFNNEADTPDNFQSRRPNTSFCFLDIRSPGLGDTAMYLCATSSPRSSGGPSAGELFFGEGSRLTVL.

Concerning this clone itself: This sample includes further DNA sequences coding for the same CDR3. The CDR3 DNA follows: TGTGCCAGCAGCGTAGCTACGGGTGGCTATGGCTACACCTTC. It translates to CASSVATGGYGYTF. V usage is TRBV9 and J usage is TRBJ1-2; D is uncertain. Trimming took 0 bases from V and 4 from J, leaving 10 bases between them. This CDR3 is built from 14 residues. Looked up from germline, CDR1 is SGDLS and CDR2 is YYNGEE. Together with reference TRBV9 and TRBJ1-2, the CDR3 gives the full variable domain: DSGVTQTPKHLITATGQRVTLRCSPRSGDLSVYWYQQSLDQGLQFLIQYYNGEERAKGNILERFSAQQFPDLHSELNLSSLELGDSALYFCASSVATGGYGYTFGSGTRLTVV.

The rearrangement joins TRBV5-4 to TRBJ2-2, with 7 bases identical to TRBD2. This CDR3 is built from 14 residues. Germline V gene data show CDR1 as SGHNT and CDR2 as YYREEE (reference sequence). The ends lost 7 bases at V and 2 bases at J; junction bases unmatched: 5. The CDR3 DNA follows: TGTGCCAGCGGGGGGACTATCAACACCGGGGAGCTGTTTTTT. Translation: CASGGTINTGELFF.

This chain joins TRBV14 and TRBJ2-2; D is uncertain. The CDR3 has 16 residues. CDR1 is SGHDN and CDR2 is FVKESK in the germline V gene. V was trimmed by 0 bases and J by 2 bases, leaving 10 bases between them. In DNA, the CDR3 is TGTGCCAGCAGCCAAGATCTGGCAGGCAACACCGGGGAGCTGTTTTTT. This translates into CASSQDLAGNTGELFF.

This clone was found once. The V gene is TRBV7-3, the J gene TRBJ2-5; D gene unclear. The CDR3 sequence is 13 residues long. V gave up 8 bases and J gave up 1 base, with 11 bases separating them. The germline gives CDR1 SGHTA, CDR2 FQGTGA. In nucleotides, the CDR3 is TGTGCCAGCGCTTTTAACGGCCAAGAGACCCAGTACTTC. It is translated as CASAFNGQETQYF.

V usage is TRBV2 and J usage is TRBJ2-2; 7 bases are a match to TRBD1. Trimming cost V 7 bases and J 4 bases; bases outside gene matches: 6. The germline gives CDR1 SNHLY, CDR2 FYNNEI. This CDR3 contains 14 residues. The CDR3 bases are TGTGCCAGCACCGGAACAGGGGCCACCGGGGAGCTGTTTTTT. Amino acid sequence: CASTGTGATGELFF.

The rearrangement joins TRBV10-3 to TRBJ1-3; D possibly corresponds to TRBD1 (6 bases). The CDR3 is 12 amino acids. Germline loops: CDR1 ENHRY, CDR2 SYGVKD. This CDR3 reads CSSQGEGNTIYF. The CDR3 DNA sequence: TGTTCCTCACAGGGTGAGGGAAACACCATATATTTT.

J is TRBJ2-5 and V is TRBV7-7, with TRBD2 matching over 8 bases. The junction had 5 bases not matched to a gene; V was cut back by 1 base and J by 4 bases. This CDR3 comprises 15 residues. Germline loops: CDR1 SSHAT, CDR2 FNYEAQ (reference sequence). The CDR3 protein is CASSLDGGAGETQYF. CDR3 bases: TGTGCCAGCAGCTTAGACGGGGGGGCTGGAGAGACCCAGTACTTC. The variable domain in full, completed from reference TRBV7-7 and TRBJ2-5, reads GAGVSQSPRYKVTKRGQDVTLRCDPISSHATLYWYQQALGQGPEFLTYFNYEAQPDKSGLPSDRFSAERPEGSISTLTIQRTEQRDSAMYRCASSLDGGAGETQYFGPGTRLLVL.